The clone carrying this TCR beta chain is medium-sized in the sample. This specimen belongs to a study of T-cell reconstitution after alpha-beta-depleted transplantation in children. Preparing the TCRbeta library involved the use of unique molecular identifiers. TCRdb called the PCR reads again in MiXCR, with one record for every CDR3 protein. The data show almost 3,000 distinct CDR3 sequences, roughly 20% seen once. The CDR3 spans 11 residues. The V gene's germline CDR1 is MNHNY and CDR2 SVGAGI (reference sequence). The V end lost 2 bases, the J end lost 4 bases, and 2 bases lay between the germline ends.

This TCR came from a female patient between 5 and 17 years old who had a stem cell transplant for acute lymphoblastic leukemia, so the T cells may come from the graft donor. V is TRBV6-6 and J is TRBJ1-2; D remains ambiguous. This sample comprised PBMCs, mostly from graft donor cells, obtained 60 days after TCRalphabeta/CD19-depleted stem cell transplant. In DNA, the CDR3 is TGTGCCAGCAGTTACGGCTATGGCTACACCTTC. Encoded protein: CASSYGYGYTF.